This T cell receptor beta chain was profiled in a study of a mutant IDH1 vaccine in newly diagnosed glioma. As to this clone: Its cognate antigen is unknown.

CDR1 is MDHEN, CDR2 SYDVKM, per germline. Trimming took 3 bases from V and 0 from J, leaving 6 bases between them. The CDR3 contains 13 residues. Method: immunoSEQ multiplex PCR; TCRdb's copy keeps in-frame clones and lacks some. Of approximately 50,000 clones in the sample, roughly 73% were seen once. The time point: week 5, during vaccination. Doses comprised 300 ug of mutant IDH1 20-mer peptide each, plus topical imiquimod. Astrocytomas that were new, WHO grade 3 or 4, IDH1-mutant and ATRX-lost were present in the donors. The rearrangement links TRBV28 to TRBJ2-7; D gene unclear. The input for sequencing was PBMCs, taken from a glioma patient whose treatment included an IDH1 peptide vaccine. This receptor was taken from a man aged 50 or older with glioma. The CDR3 reads CASSFSSSYEQYF. The DNA for the CDR3 is TGTGCCAGCAGTTTCTCAAGCTCCTACGAGCAGTACTTC.